This TCR beta chain was recovered during a study of blood T cells in healthy people across ages. There were healthy Caucasian individuals from Russia, aged roughly 6 to 95, serving as donors. The germline CDR1 and CDR2 sequences are MDHEN and SYDVKM. CDR3 size: 17 residues. V was clipped by 2 bases and J by 7 bases, with 21 bases between them. The authors ran a second PCR of 7 to 11 cycles using a sample-barcoded 5' primer and a J-beta primer mix. Each of the samples gave a minimum of 2.5 million paired-end reads that contained CDR3. Each CDR3 protein is one row after TCRdb ran MiXCR on the 5' RACE reads. The sample consists of approximately 1.5 million distinct CDR3 sequences, roughly 32% of them appearing once.

The sequence came from a woman aged 25-40 years in good health. The sequencing input was blood. The V call is TRBV28, the J call TRBJ2-1; the D gene is possibly TRBD1 (5 bases). The CDR3 DNA reads TGTGCCAGCAGTTTAGTTGGGGCTAGTTTGGGGCGAAATGAGCAGTTCTTC. Amino acid sequence: CASSLVGASLGRNEQFF.